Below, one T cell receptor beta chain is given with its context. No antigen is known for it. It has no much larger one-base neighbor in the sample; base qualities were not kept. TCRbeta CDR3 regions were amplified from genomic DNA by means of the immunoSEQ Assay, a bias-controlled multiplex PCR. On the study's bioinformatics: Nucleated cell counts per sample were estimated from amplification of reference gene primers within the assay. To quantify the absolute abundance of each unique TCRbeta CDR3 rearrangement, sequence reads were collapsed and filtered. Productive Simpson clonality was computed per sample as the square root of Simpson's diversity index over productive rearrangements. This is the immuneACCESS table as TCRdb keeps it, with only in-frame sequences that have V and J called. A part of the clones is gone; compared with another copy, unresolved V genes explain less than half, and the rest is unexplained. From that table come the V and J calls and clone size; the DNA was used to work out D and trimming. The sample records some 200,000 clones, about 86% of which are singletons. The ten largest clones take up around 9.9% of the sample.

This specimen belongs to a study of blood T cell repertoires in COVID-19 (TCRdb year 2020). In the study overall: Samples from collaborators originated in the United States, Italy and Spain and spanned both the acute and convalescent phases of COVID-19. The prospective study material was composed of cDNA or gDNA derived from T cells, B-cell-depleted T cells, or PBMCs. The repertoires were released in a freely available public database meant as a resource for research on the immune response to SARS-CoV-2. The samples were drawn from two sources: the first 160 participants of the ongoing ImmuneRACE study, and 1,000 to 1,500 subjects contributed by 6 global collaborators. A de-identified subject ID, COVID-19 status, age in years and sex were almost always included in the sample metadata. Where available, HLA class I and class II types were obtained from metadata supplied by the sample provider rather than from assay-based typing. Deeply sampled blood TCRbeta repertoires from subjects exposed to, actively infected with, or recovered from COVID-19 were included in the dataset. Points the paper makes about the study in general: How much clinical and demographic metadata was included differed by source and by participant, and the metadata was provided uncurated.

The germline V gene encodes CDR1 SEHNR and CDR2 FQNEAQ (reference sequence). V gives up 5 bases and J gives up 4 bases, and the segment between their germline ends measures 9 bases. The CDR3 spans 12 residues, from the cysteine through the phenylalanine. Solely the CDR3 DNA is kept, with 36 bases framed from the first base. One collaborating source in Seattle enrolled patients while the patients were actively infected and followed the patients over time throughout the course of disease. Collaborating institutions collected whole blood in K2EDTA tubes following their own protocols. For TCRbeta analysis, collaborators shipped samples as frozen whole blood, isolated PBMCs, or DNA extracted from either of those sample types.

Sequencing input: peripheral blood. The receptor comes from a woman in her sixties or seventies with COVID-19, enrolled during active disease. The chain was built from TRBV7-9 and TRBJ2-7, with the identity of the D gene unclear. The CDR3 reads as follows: CASSASSYEQYF. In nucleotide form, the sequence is TGTGCCAGCAGCGCATCTAGTTACGAGCAGTACTTC.